This T cell receptor beta chain was recorded in a study of cytomegalovirus exposure and HLA in healthy donors. It was with 60 Vbeta and 13 Jbeta primers that the PCR ran. The protocol was immunoSEQ multiplex PCR, while the TCRdb copy is restricted to in-frame clones and leaves out a portion. The profile shows approximately 170,000 clones, approximately 77% of them singletons. CDR3 size: 14 residues. Germline V gene sequence: CDR1 MGHDK, CDR2 SYGVNS. V lost 6 bases and J lost 8, with 16 bases in between. The sequence was obtained from a male donor in good health and CMV-seropositive. V is TRBV25-1 and J is TRBJ1-4; no clear D. Sequencing used PBMCs. The CDR3 loop reads CASRGSSGREKLFF. The DNA for the CDR3 is TGTGCCAGCAGGGGGAGTTCCGGACGCGAAAAACTGTTTTTT.